The clone carrying this T cell receptor (beta chain) was detected a few times. As yet, its antigen is unknown. The sample comes from a study of beta chain features in type 1 diabetes. Whole-study findings and limits: Researchers could not determine here whether HLA type influences TCRB rearrangement. More deletions and fewer insertions at VDJ junctions were found in patients with type 1 diabetes.

The germline CDR1 and CDR2 sequences are LNHDA and SQIVND (reference sequence). The CDR3 spans 15 residues. The V gene end was trimmed by 4 bases and the J gene end by 9 bases; junction bases not matched to a gene: 15. The whole isolated RNA underwent reverse transcription, so sequencing captured expressed TCRB transcripts. Assay: immunoSEQ multiplex PCR; the TCRdb copy retains only in-frame clones and omits some. The table shows around 500,000 clones, with 10% to 12% occurring only once. Each population that was sorted was more than 95% pure. J is TRBJ2-7 and V is TRBV19; the match to TRBD1 covers 7 bases. The sequenced material came from naive CD4+ T cells from blood. The receptor was isolated from a woman between 18 and 30 years old in good health. The CDR3 spells CASSNGGTGDRVQYF. Written as DNA, the CDR3 is TGTGCCAGTAGTAATGGGGGAACAGGGGATAGGGTGCAGTACTTC.